What follows are 21 T cell receptor beta chains derived from one specimen sequenced in a study of glioma-infiltrating T cells after dendritic cell vaccination (dated by TCRdb to 2016 to 2017). Per the publication, the time point label means: after dendritic cell vaccination, including at tumor progression/relapse. The library was obtained by the immunoSEQ multiplex PCR assay. Imported from immuneACCESS, the table was reduced by TCRdb to in-frame sequences with V and J called. These copies leave out some clones; in studies compared against another copy, an unresolved V gene accounts for under half, and the cause of the remainder is not known. Recorded for this sample are 100,000 to 120,000 clones; around 87% of them occurred a single time. Approximately 2.7% of the sample rests with the top ten. The starting material was blood, obtained after dendritic cell vaccination. These TCRs come from a human donor with glioblastoma.

The chain uses TRBV2 and TRBJ2-2; TRBD1 matches 7 bases. The trim removed 9 bases at V and 4 bases at J, leaving 5 bases unmatched. Germline V lookup: CDR1 SNHLY, CDR2 FYNNEI. The CDR3 is made up of 13 amino acids. This chain's CDR3 is CASRQGSTGELFF. CDR3 bases: TGTGCCAGTAGACAGGGAAGCACCGGGGAGCTGTTTTTT. Full variable domain (rest looked up from reference TRBV2 and TRBJ2-2): EPEVTQTPSHQVTQMGQEVILRCVPISNHLYFYWYRQILGQKVEFLVSFYNNEISEKSEIFDDQFSVERPDGSNFTLKIRSTKLEDSAMYFCASRQGSTGELFFGEGSRLTVL.

This rearrangement joins TRBV5-4 to TRBJ2-5; TRBD2 matches 7 bases. The germline gives CDR1 SGHNT, CDR2 YYREEE (reference sequence). The CDR3 runs 13 residues. V dropped 4 bases and J dropped 5; count of bases not matched to a gene: 5. CDR3 nucleotide sequence: TGTGCCAGCAGCATGAGCGGGAAGGAGACCCAGTACTTC. It codes for CASSMSGKETQYF.

In DNA form, the CDR3 reads TGTGCCAGCAGCTTGGTAGCGGTCCAAGTGGCAGATACGCAGTATTTT. Translated, it gives CASSLVAVQVADTQYF. The chain combines TRBV5-4 with TRBJ2-3; tentatively, D is TRBD2 (6 bases). The CDR3 is made up of 16 amino acids. Trimming removed 0 bases from V and 4 bases from J, with 15 bases in between. The germline V gene encodes CDR1 SGHNT and CDR2 YYREEE (reference sequence).

This chain connects TRBV5-1 to TRBJ2-1, with 7 bases identical to TRBD2. Losses at the gene ends were 4 bases for V and 9 bases for J; bases not matched to a gene: 7. This CDR3 is 13 amino acids long. The V gene's germline CDR1 is SGHRS and CDR2 YFSETQ. The CDR3 DNA follows: TGCGCCAGCAGCCATTCCAGGGAGGGTGAGCAGTTCTTC. Translating it yields CASSHSREGEQFF.

This chain joins TRBV11-2 and TRBJ2-5; the match to TRBD2 covers 8 bases. The J call is uncertain, as TRBJ2-7 better fits the DNA end. This CDR3 comprises 14 residues. Germline V CDR1 and CDR2: SGHAT, FQNNGV. The DNA for the CDR3 is TGTGCCAGCAGCTTAGGGGGCGGGGGGTACGAGCAGTACTTC. Translation gives CASSLGGGGYEQYF.

V and J are TRBV25-1 and TRBJ2-6; D remains ambiguous. V shed 0 bases and J shed 4 bases, with 10 bases lying between them. The germline CDR1 and CDR2 sequences are MGHDK and SYGVNS. The CDR3 consists of 16 residues. The CDR3 protein is CASSEYRGSGANVLTF. For the CDR3, the DNA is TGTGCCAGCAGTGAATATCGAGGATCCGGGGCCAACGTCCTGACTTTC.

The gene calls are TRBV5-6 and TRBJ1-4, with 8 bases fitting TRBD1. This CDR3 spans 15 amino acids. The trim removed 3 bases at V and 7 bases at J, leaving 8 bases unmatched. Germline CDR1 is SGHDT and CDR2 is YYEEEE. CDR3 DNA sequence: TGTGCCAGCAGCTCCTGGCAGGGGGCGATTGAAAAACTGTTTTTT. Encoded protein: CASSSWQGAIEKLFF. Complete variable domain (other parts from reference TRBV5-6 and TRBJ1-4): DAGVTQSPTHLIKTRGQQVTLRCSPKSGHDTVSWYQQALGQGPQFIFQYYEEEERQRGNFPDRFSGHQFPNYSSELNVNALLLGDSALYLCASSSWQGAIEKLFFGSGTQLSVL.

This chain links TRBV2 with TRBJ1-2; D call uncertain. Trimming removed 6 bases at V and 0 bases at J, with 11 bases between. This CDR3 is built from 14 residues. Looked up from germline, CDR1 is SNHLY and CDR2 is FYNNEI. CDR3 nucleotide sequence: TGTGCCAGCAGGGTCGGCGGAACTAACTATGGCTACACCTTC. This sequence encodes CASRVGGTNYGYTF.

This sequence joins TRBV5-1 and TRBJ2-7; D gene unclear. CDR1 and CDR2 (germline): SGHRS, YFSETQ. There are 14 residues in the CDR3. The V end lost 0 bases, the J end lost 2 bases, and 9 bases lay between the germline ends. The chain's CDR3 is CASSLVGATYEQYF. CDR3 sequence (DNA): TGCGCCAGCAGCTTGGTGGGCGCAACCTACGAGCAGTACTTC.

With regard to this clone: Different DNA sequences within this sample yield the same CDR3. The rearrangement uses TRBV5-4 and TRBJ1-6, with 10 bases fitting TRBD1. CDR1 and CDR2 from the germline V gene are SGHNT and YYREEE (reference sequence). With V trimmed by 7 bases and J by 6 bases, 4 bases remained unmatched. The CDR3 totals 14 residues. CDR3 sequence: CASRGDRGNSPLHF. CDR3 coding DNA: TGTGCCAGCCGCGGGGACAGGGGTAATTCACCCCTCCACTTT. The full variable domain, in which reference TRBV5-4 and TRBJ1-6 provide the parts outside the CDR3, is ETGVTQSPTHLIKTRGQQVTLRCSSQSGHNTVSWYQQALGQGPQFIFQYYREEENGRGNFPPRFSGLQFPNYSSELNVNALELDDSALYLCASRGDRGNSPLHFGNGTRLTVT.

The chain links TRBV2 to TRBJ2-5; perhaps TRBD2 as D (6 bases). Deletions cut 7 bases from V and 5 bases from J, with 20 bases between. Germline V gives CDR1 SNHLY, CDR2 FYNNEI. This CDR3 comprises 15 residues. CDR3 nucleotide sequence: TGTGCCAGCACCGAAGAGGGACTCGCTCGGGAGACCCAGTACTTC. Translated: CASTEEGLARETQYF. Complete variable domain (other parts from reference TRBV2 and TRBJ2-5): EPEVTQTPSHQVTQMGQEVILRCVPISNHLYFYWYRQILGQKVEFLVSFYNNEISEKSEIFDDQFSVERPDGSNFTLKIRSTKLEDSAMYFCASTEEGLARETQYFGPGTRLLVL.

This clone was detected only once. This chain links TRBV2 with TRBJ2-7; tentative D call: TRBD1 (5 bases). V was clipped by 4 bases and J by 12 bases, with 16 bases between them. The CDR3 loop spans 12 amino acids. Germline V gene data show CDR1 as SNHLY and CDR2 as FYNNEI. CDR3 coding DNA: TGTGCCAGCAGTGTTGACGCGGCAGGGCCGTACTTC. Translated: CASSVDAAGPYF. The full variable domain, with the rest looked up from reference TRBV2 and TRBJ2-7, is EPEVTQTPSHQVTQMGQEVILRCVPISNHLYFYWYRQILGQKVEFLVSFYNNEISEKSEIFDDQFSVERPDGSNFTLKIRSTKLEDSAMYFCASSVDAAGPYFGPGTRLTVT.

This chain joins TRBV2 and TRBJ1-2; 9 positions agree with TRBD1. CDR3 length: 14 residues. Germline V gene data show CDR1 as SNHLY and CDR2 as FYNNEI. V was clipped by 5 bases and J by 5 bases; unmatched bases: 6. The CDR3 DNA sequence: TGTGCCAGCAGTTCCGGGACAGGGTGGTATGGCTACACCTTC. Translation gives CASSSGTGWYGYTF.

This clone was counted a few times. This chain joins TRBV5-1 and TRBJ1-5, with a tentative D call TRBD1 (6 bases). The V end was cut by 0 bases, the J end by 9 bases, with 10 bases between. CDR1 SGHRS and CDR2 YFSETQ come from the germline V gene. This CDR3 spans 13 amino acids. The chain's CDR3 is CASSLEGVGPQHF. The CDR3 nucleotides are TGCGCCAGCAGCTTGGAGGGGGTTGGGCCCCAGCATTTT.

This chain joins TRBV15 and TRBJ2-3; unclear D gene. There are 15 residues in the CDR3. The V gene lost 2 bases and the J gene lost 11 bases, with 20 bases spanning the gap. Germline V lookup: CDR1 LNHNV, CDR2 YYDKDF (reference sequence). The CDR3 DNA follows: TGTGCCACCAGCAGAACCCCAGGTTCCCCTTATGGGCAGTATTTT. Its translation: CATSRTPGSPYGQYF.

This clone has just one count. The chain uses TRBV13 and TRBJ2-1, with 14 positions matching TRBD2. CDR1 and CDR2 from the germline V gene are PRHDT and FYEKMQ (reference sequence). The CDR3 is 19 amino acids. The V gene end was trimmed by 4 bases and the J gene end by 4 bases; junction bases not matched to a gene: 12. This CDR3 reads CASSSDPGLAGEGYNEQFF. The CDR3 DNA sequence: TGTGCCAGCAGCTCCGATCCGGGACTAGCGGGGGAGGGTTACAATGAGCAGTTCTTC.

The chain recombines TRBV6-6 with TRBJ1-6; TRBD1 matches at 7 bases. CDR1 is MNHNY and CDR2 is SVGAGI in the germline V gene (reference sequence). With V trimmed by 11 bases and J by 10 bases, 11 bases remained unmatched. This CDR3 is built from 13 residues. The CDR3 loop reads CACTDRRDSPLHF. The CDR3 region has the DNA TGTGCCTGCACGGACAGGAGAGACTCACCCCTCCACTTT.

The chain has TRBV2 and TRBJ2-3; 9 bases line up with TRBD2. This CDR3 has 15 residues. V shed 0 bases and J 8 bases; nucleotides not matched to a gene: 6. Germline-derived CDR1 and CDR2 are SNHLY and FYNNEI. DNA of the CDR3: TGTGCCAGCAGTGAAGCGCGGGGGGGGCTCGGTACGCAGTATTTT. Translating it yields CASSEARGGLGTQYF.

The J gene is TRBJ2-7, the V gene TRBV7-9; maybe TRBD2 (5 bases). V gave up 5 bases and J gave up 7 bases, with 21 bases separating them. Germline lookup yields CDR1 SEHNR and CDR2 FQNEAQ (reference sequence). The CDR3 loop spans 15 amino acids. In nucleotides, the CDR3 is TGTGCCAGCAGCCCCCCGAACGGGCGGAGAGGGGAGCAGTACTTC. The encoded protein is CASSPPNGRRGEQYF.

The V and J genes are TRBV4-1 and TRBJ2-2, with 9 nucleotides matching TRBD2. The CDR3 consists of 17 residues. Germline lookup yields CDR1 MGHRA and CDR2 YSYEKL. Trimming took 3 bases from V and 7 from J; bases not matched to a gene: 12. The CDR3 DNA sequence: TGCGCCAGCAGCCAGCTCGGGGGTAGCGGGAGTGGCGGGGAGCTGTTTTTT. The encoded protein is CASSQLGGSGSGGELFF.

This chain uses TRBV28 with TRBJ1-5, with D uncertain. The CDR3 is 15 amino acids. The germline V and J ends were trimmed by 2 bases and 2 bases, with 10 bases remaining between them. Germline V lookup: CDR1 MDHEN, CDR2 SYDVKM. The CDR3 DNA reads TGTGCCAGCAGTTTACATAGCGGAGGCAATCAGCCCCAGCATTTT. It codes for CASSLHSGGNQPQHF.